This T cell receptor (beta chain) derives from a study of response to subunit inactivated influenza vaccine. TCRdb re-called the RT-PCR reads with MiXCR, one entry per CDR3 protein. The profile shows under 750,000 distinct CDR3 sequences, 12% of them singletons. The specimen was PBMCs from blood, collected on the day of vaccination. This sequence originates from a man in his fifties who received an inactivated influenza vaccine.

CDR3 in DNA: TGTGCCTGGCGGAGGGGTCCCTACGAGCAGTACTTC. Its protein is CAWRRGPYEQYF. The chain combines TRBV30 with TRBJ2-7, with D possibly being TRBD2 (6 bases). Trimming stripped 5 bases from V and 2 bases from J, with 10 bases between. This CDR3 is built from 12 residues. Per the germline V gene, CDR1 is GTSNPN and CDR2 is SVGIG (reference sequence).